The 17 T cell receptor beta chains listed next were all sequenced from one sample in a study of blood T cell repertoires in COVID-19. This table comes from immunoSEQ multiplex PCR, and its TCRdb copy is limited to in-frame clones, with some not included. The data contain about 200,000 clones, around nine tenths of them singletons. The material sequenced was peripheral blood. The receptors derive from a man aged 55 to 70 with active or convalescent COVID-19.

In its sample, this clone was seen once. The chain combines TRBV6-5 with TRBJ2-7; 8 nucleotides agree with TRBD1. Germline V CDR1 and CDR2: MNHEY, SVGAGI. CDR3 length: 12 residues. The V gene end was trimmed by 8 bases and the J gene end by 0 bases; junction bases not matched to a gene: 0. The chain's CDR3 is CASGQGSYEQYF. CDR3 coding DNA: TGTGCCAGCGGACAGGGCTCCTACGAGCAGTACTTC.

At least ten counts were recorded for this clone. The CDR3 reads CASSHPLSGGKTDTQYF. DNA for the CDR3: TGCGCCAGCAGCCATCCCCTTAGCGGGGGGAAGACAGATACGCAGTATTTT. The chain employs TRBV4-1 and TRBJ2-3, with 10 nucleotides matching TRBD2. Germline V gives CDR1 MGHRA, CDR2 YSYEKL. The CDR3 has 17 residues. J lost 3 bases, V lost 3 bases, and 9 bases had no gene match.

The chain recombines TRBV5-1 with TRBJ2-5; 7 positions agree with TRBD1. The CDR3 sequence is 15 residues long. CDR1 and CDR2 (germline): SGHRS, YFSETQ. Unmatched junction bases numbered 8, after V lost 3 bases and J lost 3 bases. CDR3 bases: TGCGCCAGCAGCTACGGGACAGCGATGGAAGAGACCCAGTACTTC. Protein: CASSYGTAMEETQYF.

This clone was seen a few times. The chain combines TRBV6-5 with TRBJ1-1; TRBD1 agrees at 7 bases. The CDR3 runs 14 residues. Per the germline V gene, CDR1 is MNHEY and CDR2 is SVGAGI. The ends lost 3 bases at V and 3 bases at J; junction bases unmatched: 4. The CDR3 loop reads CASSYKGADTEAFF. The DNA of the CDR3 is TGTGCCAGCAGTTATAAGGGGGCGGACACTGAAGCTTTCTTT.

This clone came up a few times. The rearrangement uses TRBV7-2 and TRBJ1-3, with D unresolved. V was pared by 0 bases and J by 0 bases, with 6 bases between. This CDR3 contains 15 residues. Germline assignment: CDR1 SGHTA and CDR2 FQGNSA. In nucleotides, the CDR3 is TGTGCCAGCAGCTTAGCGGCTGGCTCTGGAAACACCATATATTTT. The encoded protein is CASSLAAGSGNTIYF. Full variable domain (remainder filled in from reference TRBV7-2 and TRBJ1-3): GAGVSQSPSNKVTEKGKDVELRCDPISGHTALYWYRQSLGQGLEFLIYFQGNSAPDKSGLPSDRFSAERTGGSVSTLTIQRTQQEDSAVYLCASSLAAGSGNTIYFGEGSWLTVV.

The chain couples TRBV10-1 to TRBJ2-2, with 9 nucleotides matching TRBD2. The CDR3 has 17 residues. Germline-derived CDR1 and CDR2 are WNHNN and SYGVQD (reference sequence). Trimming took 2 bases from V and 7 from J; bases not matched to a gene: 11. The CDR3 sequence is CASSETGLAGLDGELFF. DNA for the CDR3: TGCGCCAGCAGTGAGACGGGCCTAGCGGGGTTGGACGGGGAGCTGTTTTTT.

The rearrangement joins TRBV2 to TRBJ2-6; the D is unclear. Between the trimmed V and J ends, which lost 6 bases and 4 bases, there was a span of 10 bases. The CDR3 loop spans 14 amino acids. Germline assignment: CDR1 SNHLY and CDR2 FYNNEI. The CDR3 region has the DNA TGTGCCAGCAGAAAAGAGTCGGGGGCCAACGTCCTGACTTTC. This gives the protein CASRKESGANVLTF.

The J gene is TRBJ1-2, the V gene TRBV11-3, with 9 bases aligning to TRBD1. This CDR3 region has 15 residues. V dropped 5 bases and J dropped 4; count of bases not matched to a gene: 8. Looked up from germline, CDR1 is SGHNT and CDR2 is YENEEA. Here the CDR3 DNA reads TGTGCCAGCAGCCCCACGGACAGGGGACCCTATGGCTACACCTTC. This codes for CASSPTDRGPYGYTF.

V is TRBV5-1 and J is TRBJ1-1; a possible D gene is TRBD1 (5 bases). Looked up from germline, CDR1 is SGHRS and CDR2 is YFSETQ. V dropped 0 bases and J dropped 4 bases, with 22 bases sitting between them. The CDR3 runs 18 residues. CDR3 amino acids: CASSLGRGSSPVGTEAFF. The CDR3 nucleotides are TGCGCCAGCAGCTTGGGAAGGGGCAGCTCCCCGGTTGGCACTGAAGCTTTCTTT.

The V call is TRBV19, the J call TRBJ2-7; 8 bases match TRBD1. J lost 2 bases, V lost 3 bases, and 3 bases had no gene match. The germline V gene encodes CDR1 LNHDA and CDR2 SQIVND (reference sequence). This CDR3 spans 14 amino acids. CDR3 in amino acids: CASSMGQAPYEQYF. CDR3 coding DNA: TGTGCCAGTAGTATGGGACAGGCCCCCTACGAGCAGTACTTC.

V and J are TRBV5-1 and TRBJ2-3; D possibly corresponds to TRBD2 (5 bases). Trimming removed 4 bases from V and 6 bases from J, with 15 bases in between. The CDR3 is 14 amino acids. Germline V gene data show CDR1 as SGHRS and CDR2 as YFSETQ. The CDR3, as DNA: TGCGCCAGCAGCCCGGGGTGGGAGATGGATACGCAGTATTTT. Translated, it gives CASSPGWEMDTQYF. The complete variable domain, with remaining parts taken from reference TRBV5-1 and TRBJ2-3, reads KAGVTQTPRYLIKTRGQQVTLSCSPISGHRSVSWYQQTPGQGLQFLFEYFSETQRNKGNFPGRFSGRQFSNSRSEMNVSTLELGDSALYLCASSPGWEMDTQYFGPGTRLTVL.

This CDR3 is CASIPSGGADTQYF. The CDR3 DNA sequence: TGCGCCAGCATCCCTAGCGGGGGGGCAGATACGCAGTATTTT. This chain links TRBV10-2 with TRBJ2-3; 12 bases match TRBD2. Germline lookup yields CDR1 WSHSY and CDR2 SAAADI. Trimming removed 7 bases from V and 4 bases from J; junction bases left unmatched: 3. CDR3 length: 14 amino acids.

The chain links TRBV6-5 to TRBJ2-1; possibly TRBD2 for D (6 bases). Looked up from germline, CDR1 is MNHEY and CDR2 is SVGAGI. The V end was cut by 5 bases, the J end by 5 bases, with 13 bases between. This CDR3 comprises 14 residues. The CDR3 sequence: CASSHTSKNNEQFF. The DNA of the CDR3 is TGTGCCAGCAGTCATACTAGCAAGAACAATGAGCAGTTCTTC.

This clone was detected many times. V usage is TRBV9 and J usage is TRBJ1-3; the D gene is possibly TRBD1 (5 bases). The CDR3 is made up of 15 amino acids. From germline, CDR1 is SGDLS and CDR2 YYNGEE. V lost 4 bases and J 0 bases, leaving 11 bases between the germline ends. The CDR3 spells CASSPSGLSGNTIYF. The CDR3 coding sequence is TGTGCCAGCAGCCCCTCAGGGCTCTCTGGAAACACCATATATTTT.

J is TRBJ1-2 and V is TRBV9, with D maybe TRBD1 (6 bases). Germline assignment: CDR1 SGDLS and CDR2 YYNGEE. The CDR3 has 15 amino acids. Trimming took off 4 bases at V and 2 bases at J, with 15 bases between the two ends. The CDR3 sequence: CASSLLSTGNYGYTF. Written as DNA, the CDR3 is TGTGCCAGCAGCCTCCTTTCCACAGGGAACTATGGCTACACCTTC.

The chain is built from TRBV29-1 and TRBJ1-1; 10 nucleotides match TRBD1. This CDR3 spans 17 amino acids. Germline CDR1 and CDR2: SQVTM and ANQGSEA. V was clipped by 2 bases and J by 1 base; unmatched bases: 10. The CDR3 region is CSVEKTRTGGENTEAFF. The CDR3 DNA is TGCAGCGTTGAAAAAACCAGGACAGGGGGTGAGAACACTGAAGCTTTCTTT. The full variable domain, its missing parts supplied by reference TRBV29-1 and TRBJ1-1, is SAVISQKPSRDICQRGTSLTIQCQVDSQVTMMFWYRQQPGQSLTLIATANQGSEATYESGFVIDKFPISRPNLTFSTLTVSNMSPEDSSIYLCSVEKTRTGGENTEAFFGQGTRLTVV.

The chain joins TRBV27 to TRBJ2-6; 7 positions agree with TRBD2. This CDR3 is built from 16 residues. Trimming cost V 2 bases and J 2 bases; bases outside gene matches: 3. CDR1 is MNHEY, CDR2 SMNVEV, per germline (reference sequence). The CDR3 spells CASSLLGGAGANVLTF. The CDR3 DNA follows: TGTGCCAGCAGTTTACTTGGGGGGGCTGGGGCCAACGTCCTGACTTTC.